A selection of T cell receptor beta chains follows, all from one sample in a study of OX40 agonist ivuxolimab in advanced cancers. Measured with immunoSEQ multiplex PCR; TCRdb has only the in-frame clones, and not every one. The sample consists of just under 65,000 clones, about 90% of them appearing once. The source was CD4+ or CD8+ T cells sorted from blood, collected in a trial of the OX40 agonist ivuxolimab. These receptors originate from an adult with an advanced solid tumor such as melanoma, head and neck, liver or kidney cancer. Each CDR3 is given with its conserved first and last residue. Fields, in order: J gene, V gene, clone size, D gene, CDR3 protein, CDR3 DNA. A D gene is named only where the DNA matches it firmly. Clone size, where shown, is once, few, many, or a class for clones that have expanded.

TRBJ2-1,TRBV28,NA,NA,CASTLGGSYNEQFF,TGTGCCAGCACCCTTGGGGGCTCCTACAATGAGCAGTTCTTC
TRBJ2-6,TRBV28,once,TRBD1,CASTLTGAGANVLTF,TGTGCCAGCACCTTGACAGGGGCCGGGGCCAACGTCCTGACTTTC
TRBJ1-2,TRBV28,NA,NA,CASSFTGNYGYTF,TGTGCCAGCAGTTTCACGGGGAACTATGGCTACACCTTC
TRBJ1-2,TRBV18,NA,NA,CASSPLFVTGRTDGYTF,TGTGCCAGCTCACCACTTTTTGTTACAGGGAGAACGGATGGCTACACCTTC
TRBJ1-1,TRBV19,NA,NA,CASSVQGNTEAFF,TGTGCCAGTAGTGTGCAGGGGAACACTGAAGCTTTCTTT
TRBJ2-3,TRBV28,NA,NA,CASCPPTDTQYF,TGTGCCAGCTGCCCGCCCACAGATACGCAGTATTTT
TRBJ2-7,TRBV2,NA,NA,CASRNQGAGRADEQYF,TGTGCCAGCAGGAATCAGGGGGCAGGGAGGGCGGACGAGCAGTACTTC
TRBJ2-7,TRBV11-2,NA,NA,CASTFIATYEQYF,TGTGCCAGCACCTTTATCGCTACCTACGAGCAGTACTTC
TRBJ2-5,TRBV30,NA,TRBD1,CAWSALTGPRETQYF,TGTGCCTGGAGTGCTCTGACAGGGCCCCGGGAGACCCAGTACTTC
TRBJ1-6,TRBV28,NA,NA,CASRGRGNSPLHF,TGTGCCAGCAGGGGACGGGGTAATTCACCCCTCCACTTT
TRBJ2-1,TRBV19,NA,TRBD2,CASSTYPPGLARNEQFF,TGTGCCAGTAGTACCTACCCCCCGGGACTAGCGCGCAATGAGCAGTTCTTC
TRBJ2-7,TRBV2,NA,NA,CASKAGPYEQYF,TGTGCCAGCAAAGCCGGACCCTACGAGCAGTACTTC
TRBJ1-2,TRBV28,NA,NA,CASRDSYGYTF,TGTGCCAGCAGGGACAGCTATGGCTACACCTTC
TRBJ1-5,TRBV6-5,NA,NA,CASSPPGEGNQPQHF,TGTGCCAGCAGTCCCCCCGGGGAAGGCAATCAGCCCCAGCATTTT
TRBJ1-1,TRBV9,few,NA,CASSVEGAWTEAFF,TGTGCCAGCAGCGTAGAGGGTGCGTGGACTGAAGCTTTCTTT
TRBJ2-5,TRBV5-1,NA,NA,CASSLAHREPLKTQYF,TGCGCCAGCAGCTTGGCTCACAGGGAGCCGCTGAAGACCCAGTACTTC
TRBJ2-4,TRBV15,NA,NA,CATSVPLGAGAKNIQYF,TGTGCCACCAGCGTCCCACTCGGAGCGGGAGCCAAAAACATTCAGTACTTC
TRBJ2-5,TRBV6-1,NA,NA,CASSEVAQKTQYF,TGTGCCAGCAGTGAAGTGGCTCAAAAGACCCAGTACTTC
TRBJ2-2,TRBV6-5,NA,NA,CASSYQALNTGELFF,TGTGCCAGCAGTTATCAGGCCCTGAACACCGGGGAGCTGTTTTTT
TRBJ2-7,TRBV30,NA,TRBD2,CAWSATSVPYEQYF,TGTGCCTGGAGTGCGACTAGCGTCCCCTACGAGCAGTACTTC
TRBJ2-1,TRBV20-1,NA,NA,CITDFYNEQFF,TGCATAACGGACTTTTACAATGAGCAGTTCTTC
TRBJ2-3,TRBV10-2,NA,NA,CASMGGSTDTQYF,TGCGCCAGCATGGGTGGCAGCACAGATACGCAGTATTTT
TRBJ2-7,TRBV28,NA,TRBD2,CASSGSGSHSYEQYF,TGTGCCAGCAGTGGAAGCGGGAGCCACTCCTACGAGCAGTACTTC
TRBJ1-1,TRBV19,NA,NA,CASSIAKEAFF,TGTGCCAGTAGTATTGCAAAGGAAGCTTTCTTT
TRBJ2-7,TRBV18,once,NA,CASSQRGTRLEQYF,TGTGCCAGCTCGCAGAGGGGGACCCGTCTCGAGCAGTACTTC
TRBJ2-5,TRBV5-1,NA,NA,CASSFNQGSQETQYF,TGCGCCAGCAGCTTTAACCAGGGGTCACAAGAGACCCAGTACTTC
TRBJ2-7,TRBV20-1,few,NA,CSASRGEQYF,TGCAGTGCTAGCCGGGGGGAGCAGTACTTC
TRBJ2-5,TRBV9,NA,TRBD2,CASSVAAGGRQTQYF,TGTGCCAGCAGCGTAGCAGCGGGAGGGAGGCAGACCCAGTACTTC
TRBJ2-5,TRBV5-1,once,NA,CASSLGLYQETQYF,TGCGCCAGCAGCTTAGGCTTGTACCAAGAGACCCAGTACTTC
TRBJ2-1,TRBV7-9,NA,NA,CASSLEHEQFF,TGTGCCAGCAGCTTAGAACATGAGCAGTTCTTC
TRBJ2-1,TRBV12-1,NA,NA,CASSQLAGAYNEQFF,TGTGCCAGCAGCCAACTAGCGGGGGCATACAATGAGCAGTTCTTC
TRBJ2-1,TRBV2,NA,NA,CASLIYNEQFF,TGTGCCAGCCTGATCTACAATGAGCAGTTCTTC
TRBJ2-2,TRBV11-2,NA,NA,CASSGTPGAGELFF,TGTGCCAGCAGCGGGACCCCGGGGGCCGGGGAGCTGTTTTTT
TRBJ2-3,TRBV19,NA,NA,CASSPDSTDTQYF,TGTGCCAGTAGTCCTGACTCCACAGATACGCAGTATTTT
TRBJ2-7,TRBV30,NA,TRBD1,CAWRFGTGASYTYEQYF,TGTGCCTGGAGGTTTGGGACAGGGGCCTCGTATACCTACGAGCAGTACTTC
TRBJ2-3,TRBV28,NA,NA,CASSFLSGTETDTQYF,TGTGCCAGCAGTTTCCTGAGCGGAACCGAGACAGATACGCAGTATTTT
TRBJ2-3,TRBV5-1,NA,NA,CASSLGRRLQGDTQYF,TGCGCCAGCAGCTTAGGGAGACGACTCCAGGGGGATACGCAGTATTTT
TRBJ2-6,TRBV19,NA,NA,CASSLLGASGANVLTF,TGTGCCAGTAGTTTACTCGGGGCCTCTGGGGCCAACGTCCTGACTTTC
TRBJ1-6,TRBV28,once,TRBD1,CASSPTDRGRKALHF,TGTGCCAGCAGTCCAACGGACAGGGGACGAAAGGCCCTCCACTTT
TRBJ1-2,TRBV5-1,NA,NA,CASSWDGGEDGYTF,TGCGCCAGCTCCTGGGACGGAGGTGAGGATGGCTACACCTTC
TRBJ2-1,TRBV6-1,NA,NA,CASSERRDPSYNEQFF,TGTGCCAGCAGTGAACGGCGCGACCCCTCCTACAATGAGCAGTTCTTC
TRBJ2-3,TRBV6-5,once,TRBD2,CASSYEVSGTDTQYF,TGTGCCAGCAGTTACGAGGTTAGCGGGACAGATACGCAGTATTTT
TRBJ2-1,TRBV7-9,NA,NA,CASSLDSYNEQFF,TGTGCCAGCAGCTTGGACAGCTACAATGAGCAGTTCTTC
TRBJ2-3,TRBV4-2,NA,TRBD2,CASKYWTSGRDTDTQYF,TGTGCCAGCAAGTACTGGACTAGCGGGAGGGACACAGATACGCAGTATTTT
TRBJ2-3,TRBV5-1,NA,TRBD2,CASSPTGLGSNTDTQYF,TGCGCCAGCAGCCCTACCGGACTAGGCTCTAACACAGATACGCAGTATTTT
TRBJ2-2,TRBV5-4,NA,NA,CASSTRQVAGELFF,TGTGCCAGCAGCACCAGACAGGTCGCCGGGGAGCTGTTTTTT
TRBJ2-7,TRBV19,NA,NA,CASTRGAGPYEQYF,TGTGCCAGTACCCGGGGGGCCGGACCCTACGAGCAGTACTTC
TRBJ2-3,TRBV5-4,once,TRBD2,CASSGASGTDTQYF,TGTGCCAGCAGCGGGGCTAGCGGGACAGATACGCAGTATTTT
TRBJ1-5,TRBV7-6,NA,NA,CASSSGAGAGNQPQHF,TGTGCCAGCAGCTCGGGGGCAGGGGCAGGCAATCAGCCCCAGCATTTT
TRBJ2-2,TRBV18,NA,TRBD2,CASSPPGLASNTGELFF,TGTGCCAGCTCACCACCGGGACTAGCGTCGAACACCGGGGAGCTGTTTTTT